This record concerns one T cell receptor (beta chain) sequence. No antigen is known for it. Nothing much larger sits one base from this clone, and base qualities are not available. This sample was taken from a study of CD8 T cells in Susac syndrome (dated by TCRdb to the late 2010s). The study in broad terms: Whether CD8+ T cell activation and differentiation in Susac syndrome was antigen driven was tested using repertoire sequencing. The clonality of the CD8+ T cell repertoire was compared across around twelve healthy donors, about 14 Susac syndrome patients and fewer than 16 multiple sclerosis patients.

RNA was extracted using the RNeasy kit, and roughly 0.45 to 1 microgram was reverse transcribed with random hexamers. TCR beta CDR3 regions were amplified with the immunoSEQ multiplex PCR assay covering 54 Vbeta and 13 Jbeta segments. PCR amplification bias was corrected by using a synthetic template baseline for primer optimization and computational correction. As for how the authors treated the data: Reads were annotated to V, D and J genes per IMGT and analyzed with immunoSEQ Analyzer, keeping only productive sequences. Clonality was calculated as one minus the Shannon entropy normalized by log2 of the number of productive unique sequences. For each patient and control, public and private clones were evaluated among the 100 most prevalent clones. Susac-specific clones were defined as absent from healthy and MS cohorts, over a thousand published viral clones and other ImmuneACCESS disease sequences. In TCRdb, the public reads were trimmed at Q25 with fastp and aligned with MiXCR, with productive beta chains retained. CDR3 protein duplicates are merged, each entry listing the most common genes and DNA. For this entry, the V and J calls and clone size follow TCRdb and not the study's own pipeline. Across this sample there are 160,000 or so distinct CDR3 sequences, with approximately 95% seen only once. Jointly, the top ten make up around 0.15% of the sample.

Peripheral blood CD8+ and CD4+ T cells from healthy donors, Susac syndrome patients and multiple sclerosis patients were profiled using high-throughput TCR beta sequencing. Multiple sclerosis controls were treatment-naive patients with stable or active relapsing-remitting disease fulfilling revised McDonald criteria. Bulk CD8+ and CD4+ T cells were purified magnetically by negative isolation, whereas CD8+ TEMRA cells were enriched by FACS. Blood was drawn into EDTA tubes, processed within 24 hours, and PBMCs were isolated by density gradient centrifugation. PBMCs intended for TCR sequencing were cryopreserved in liquid nitrogen and were subsequently thawed in a 37 degrees C water bath. The sorted or isolated CD4+, CD8+ and CD8+ TEMRA cells had a purity of 90% or higher. There are 15 amino acids in the CDR3, from cysteine to phenylalanine inclusive. Only the CDR3 portion is preserved as DNA: 45 bases, with reading frame beginning at the first base. CDR1 MGHRA and CDR2 YSYEKL are derived from the germline V gene. V gives up 4 bases and J gives up 3 bases, and the segment between their germline ends measures 16 bases.

What the authors observed across the whole study: The TCR sequencing and HLA analysis was acknowledged to have included a relatively small number of individuals.

The chain joins TRBV4-1 to TRBJ2-7, and perhaps TRBD2 as D gene, on 5 matching bases. This TCR derives from a human donor with multiple sclerosis. Sequencing was done on a sample of CD8+ T cells from PBMCs. Read as DNA, the sequence is TGCGCCAGCAGCCGGCGGGCAGGAGAAAGCTACGAGCAGTACTTC. This encodes CASSRRAGESYEQYF.